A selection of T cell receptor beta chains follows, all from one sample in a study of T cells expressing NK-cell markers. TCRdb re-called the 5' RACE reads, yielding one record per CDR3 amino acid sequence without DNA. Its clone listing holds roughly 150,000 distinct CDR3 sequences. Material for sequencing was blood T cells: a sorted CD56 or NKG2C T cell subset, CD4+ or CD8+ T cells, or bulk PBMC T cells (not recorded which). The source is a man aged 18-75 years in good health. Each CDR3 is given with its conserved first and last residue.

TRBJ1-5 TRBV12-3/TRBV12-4 CASSLGGGASGNQPQHF
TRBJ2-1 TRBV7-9 CASTLGGLRSYNEQFF
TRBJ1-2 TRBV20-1 CSARDVHYSNYGYTF
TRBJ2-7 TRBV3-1 CASSLSTGGIYEQYF
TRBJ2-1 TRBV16 CASSPRGLASHEQFF
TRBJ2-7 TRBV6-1 CASQPTGTYEQYF
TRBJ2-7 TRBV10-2 CASSEEGGANYEQYF
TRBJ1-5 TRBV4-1 CASSLTPGPRTLYSNQPQHF
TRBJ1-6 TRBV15 CATSRGTESYNSPLHF
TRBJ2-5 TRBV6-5 CASSYSAGGGTQYF
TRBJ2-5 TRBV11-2 CASSLGRIGETQYF
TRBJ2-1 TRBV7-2 CASSIDRTYSYNEQFF
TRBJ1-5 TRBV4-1 CASSQVMAGNQPQHF
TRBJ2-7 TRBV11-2 CASSPLAGWSSYEQYF
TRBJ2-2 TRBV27 CASSLLGMAGGKAGELFF
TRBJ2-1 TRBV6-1 CASSLLAGGSFGYNEQFF
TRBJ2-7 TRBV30 CASETSGGYEQYF
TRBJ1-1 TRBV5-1 CASSWREYTEAFF
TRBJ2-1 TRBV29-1 CSANSGTGGQFF
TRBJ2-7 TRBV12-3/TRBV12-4 CASSPGAEQYF
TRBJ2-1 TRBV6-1 CASRVGTNNEQFF
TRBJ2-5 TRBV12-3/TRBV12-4 CASSLTLAVPQETQYF
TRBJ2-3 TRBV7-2 CASSLSGGSADTQYF
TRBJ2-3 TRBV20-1 CRVLRRGITDTQYF
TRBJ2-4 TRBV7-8 CASSPPGNRNIQYF
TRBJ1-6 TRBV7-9 CASSRDRGTYNSPLHF
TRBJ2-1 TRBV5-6 CASSPQVGFDEQFF
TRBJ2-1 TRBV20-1 CSARRTSGGADEQFF
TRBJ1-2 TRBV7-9 CASSARERRWYTF
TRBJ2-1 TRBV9 CASSPGGQNNEQFF
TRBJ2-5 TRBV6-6 CASSSSETQYF
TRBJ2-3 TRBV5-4 CASSAGTSNRDTQYF
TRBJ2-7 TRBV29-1 CSVVWTDSYEQYF
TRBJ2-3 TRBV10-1 CARVSGGQKDTQYF
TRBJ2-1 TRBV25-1 CASSEGYEQFF
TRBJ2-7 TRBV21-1 CASNRGGASVGSYEQYF
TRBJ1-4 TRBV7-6 CASSPGADPNEKLFF
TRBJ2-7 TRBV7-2 CASSLGGEHLYF